This T cell receptor beta chain was identified during a study of regulatory T cells in long-lasting Graves disease (dated by TCRdb to the early 2020s). Regarding the study in general: Persistent Graves' disease was defined as persistently positive TSH receptor autoantibodies together with antithyroid drug treatment for over 5 years. In the clinical cohort, patients with persistent Graves' disease had used antithyroid drugs for an average of roughly 10 years. The study was conducted in China and was registered as a clinical trial. Peripheral blood TCR sequencing and RNA sequencing compared persistent Graves' disease patients with newly diagnosed Graves' disease patients. A total of roughly 35 samples underwent TCR sequencing: 13 from persistent and roughly 20 from newly diagnosed Graves' disease patients. The full study reports these points: Preferential use of TRBV28, TRBJ1-2 and TRBJ2-5 was observed in persistent disease, whereas TRBV20-1 and TRBJ2-1 were favored in newly diagnosed disease. Only peripheral blood was studied, because thyroid tissue, the primary lesion, was inaccessible. Persistent patients shared more public clonotypes among themselves (over 2,500) than newly diagnosed patients did (about 970). The authors noted that the small sample size was a limitation that may lower accuracy. Compared with newly diagnosed patients, patients with persistent Graves' disease had lower TCR Shannon entropy and fewer highly expanded clones, which suggests clonal expansion. Sequencing and analysis were limited to the TCR beta chain.

The time point tag for this specimen amounts to: persistent/refractory GD, antithyroid drugs over 5 years with positive TRAb. For both TCR sequencing and RNA sequencing, RNA was extracted from PBMCs in TRIzol. The diagnosis of Graves' disease was made according to American Thyroid Association guidelines. Patients for the study were recruited at an endocrinology department in Xi'an, China. Each patient gave about 10 milliliters of peripheral blood, collected in an EDTA anticoagulant tube. Ficoll Paque Plus density gradient separation was used to isolate PBMCs, and no additional T cell sorting was done. An Agilent 2100 Bioanalyzer and agarose gel were used to assess RNA quality, and a NanoDrop 2000 was used to measure RNA concentration. V is trimmed back by 2 bases and J by 2 bases, and the junction contains 3 bases that no gene match accounts for. Taken from cysteine to phenylalanine, the CDR3 has 15 residues. Just the 45-base CDR3 DNA is kept, in frame starting at base 1. CDR1 and CDR2 were assigned from the germline V gene as MNHEY and SVGAGI.

Ten or more counts support this clonotype. The target of this receptor is not known. Base qualities are not at hand, and no much larger clone is one base apart. Preparation of the library involved multiplex PCR. For sequencing, an Illumina HiSeq 4000 was employed. To build TCR beta libraries, CDR3 regions were amplified by Arm-PCR using iRepertoire HTBI primers. Before sequencing, the PCR products went through gel purification. Per the authors' processing: Gene usage analysis of CDR3 amino acid clonotypes relied on the 60 or so TRBV and 14 TRBJ segments identified across samples. COPE and FqMerger were used to merge filtered high-quality paired reads into contigs. BLAST was used to align contigs to the IMGT TRBV, TRBD and TRBJ reference genes, and CDR3 was defined following IMGT. Any clonotype with a frequency above 0.1% was classified as a highly expanded clone. Repertoire diversity was measured by Shannon entropy, and V-J evenness by the Gini coefficient. A clonotype was considered public if more than one individual shared it. The public reads were reanalyzed by TCRdb: fastp trimming at Q25, MiXCR alignment, in-frame beta chains only. Each CDR3 protein appears once, grouped with its most common genes and DNA. For this entry, the V and J calls and clone size follow TCRdb and not the study's own pipeline. The sample table lists roughly 360,000 distinct CDR3 sequences, roughly 24% of them with a count of one. The ten top clones hold roughly a quarter of the sample.

This TCR was sampled from a woman aged 40 to 50 with Graves disease. Donor details come from another sample of the same person, matched by shared clones. Sequencing used peripheral blood mononuclear cells (PBMCs), obtained when the disease was refractory, from a patient treated with antithyroid drugs. Recombination connected TRBV6-5 to TRBJ2-7; 10 central nucleotides agree with TRBD1. This receptor has the CDR3 CASSYIGQGAYEQYF. The DNA is as follows: TGTGCCAGCAGTTACATCGGACAGGGGGCCTACGAGCAGTACTTC.